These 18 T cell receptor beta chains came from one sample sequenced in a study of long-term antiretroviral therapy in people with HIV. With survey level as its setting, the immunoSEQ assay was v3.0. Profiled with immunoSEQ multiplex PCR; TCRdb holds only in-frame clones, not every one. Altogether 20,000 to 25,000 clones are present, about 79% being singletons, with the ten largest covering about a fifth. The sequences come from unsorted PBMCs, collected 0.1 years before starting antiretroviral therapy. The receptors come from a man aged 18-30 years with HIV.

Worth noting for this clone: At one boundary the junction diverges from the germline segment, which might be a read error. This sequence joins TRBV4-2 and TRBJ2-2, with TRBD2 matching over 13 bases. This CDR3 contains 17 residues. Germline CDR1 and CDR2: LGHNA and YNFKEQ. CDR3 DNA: TGTGCCAGCAGACAAGGACTAGCGGGGGAGAACACCGGGGAGCTGTTTTTT. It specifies CASRQGLAGENTGELFF.

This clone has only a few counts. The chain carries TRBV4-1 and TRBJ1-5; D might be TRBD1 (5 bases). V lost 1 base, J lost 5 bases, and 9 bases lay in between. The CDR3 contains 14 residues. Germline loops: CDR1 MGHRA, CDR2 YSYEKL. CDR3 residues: CASSQGTPYQPQHF. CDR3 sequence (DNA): TGCGCCAGCAGCCAAGGGACACCTTATCAGCCCCAGCATTTT.

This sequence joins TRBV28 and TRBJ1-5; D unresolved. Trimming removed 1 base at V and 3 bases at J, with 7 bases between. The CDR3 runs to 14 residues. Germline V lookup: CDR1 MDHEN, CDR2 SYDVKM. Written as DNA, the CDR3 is TGTGCCAGCAGTTTATTGGGGTACAATCAGCCCCAGCATTTT. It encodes CASSLLGYNQPQHF.

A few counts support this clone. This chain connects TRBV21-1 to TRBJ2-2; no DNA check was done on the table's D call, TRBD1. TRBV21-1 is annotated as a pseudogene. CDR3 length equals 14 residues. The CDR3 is CASSKRDKTGELFF. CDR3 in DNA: TGTGCCAGCAGCAAAAGGGACAAAACCGGGGAGCTGTTTTTT.

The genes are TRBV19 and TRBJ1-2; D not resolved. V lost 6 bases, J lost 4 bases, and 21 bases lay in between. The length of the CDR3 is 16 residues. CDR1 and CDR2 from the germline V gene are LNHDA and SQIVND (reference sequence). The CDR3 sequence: CASSNTRPSFTYGYTF. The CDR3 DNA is TGTGCCAGTAGCAATACGCGGCCCTCCTTTACCTATGGCTACACCTTC.

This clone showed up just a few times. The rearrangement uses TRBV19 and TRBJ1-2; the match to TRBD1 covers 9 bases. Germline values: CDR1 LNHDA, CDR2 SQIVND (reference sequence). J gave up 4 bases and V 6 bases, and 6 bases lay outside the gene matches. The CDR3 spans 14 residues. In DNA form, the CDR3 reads TGTGCCAGTAGCCCTGACAGGGGGGCCTATGGCTACACCTTC. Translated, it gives CASSPDRGAYGYTF.

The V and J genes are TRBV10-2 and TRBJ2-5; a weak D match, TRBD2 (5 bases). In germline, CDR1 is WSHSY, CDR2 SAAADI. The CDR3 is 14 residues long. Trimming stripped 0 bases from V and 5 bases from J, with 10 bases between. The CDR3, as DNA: TGCGCCAGCAGTGAGTCACCGCGGGTTGAGACCCAGTACTTC. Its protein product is CASSESPRVETQYF.

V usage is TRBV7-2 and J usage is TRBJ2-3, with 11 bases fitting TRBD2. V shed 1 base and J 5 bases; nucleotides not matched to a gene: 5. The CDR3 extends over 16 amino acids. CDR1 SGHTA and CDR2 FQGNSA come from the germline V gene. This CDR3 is CASSLGSGGAIDTQYF. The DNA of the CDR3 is TGTGCCAGCAGCTTAGGTAGCGGGGGGGCAATAGATACGCAGTATTTT.

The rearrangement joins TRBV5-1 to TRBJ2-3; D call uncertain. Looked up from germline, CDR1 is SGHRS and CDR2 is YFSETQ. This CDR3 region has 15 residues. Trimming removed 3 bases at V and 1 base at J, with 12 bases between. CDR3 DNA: TGCGCCAGCAGCTCCTGGGAAGATGGCACAGATACGCAGTATTTT. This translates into CASSSWEDGTDTQYF.

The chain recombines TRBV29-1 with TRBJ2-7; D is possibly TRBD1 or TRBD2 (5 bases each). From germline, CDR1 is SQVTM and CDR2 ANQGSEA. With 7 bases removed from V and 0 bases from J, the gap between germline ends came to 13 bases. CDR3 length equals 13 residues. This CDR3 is CSARTGRSYEQYF. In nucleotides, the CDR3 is TGCAGCGCCCGGACGGGGCGCTCCTACGAGCAGTACTTC.

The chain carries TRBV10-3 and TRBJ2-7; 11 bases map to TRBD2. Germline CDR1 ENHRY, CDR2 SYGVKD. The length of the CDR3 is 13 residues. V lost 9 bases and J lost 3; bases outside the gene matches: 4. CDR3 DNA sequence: TGTGCCATTACTAGCGGGAGTGTCTACGAGCAGTACTTC. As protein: CAITSGSVYEQYF.

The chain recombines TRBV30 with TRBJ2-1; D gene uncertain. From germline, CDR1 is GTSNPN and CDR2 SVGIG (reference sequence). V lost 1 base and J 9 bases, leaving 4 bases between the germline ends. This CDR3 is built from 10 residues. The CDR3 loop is CAWSEGEQFF. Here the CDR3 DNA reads TGTGCCTGGAGTGAGGGTGAGCAGTTCTTC.

The CDR3 nucleotides are TGTGCCAGCAGTCCGACCAGGGCGAATAACCAGCCCCAGCATTTT. Protein sequence: CASSPTRANNQPQHF. The V and J genes are TRBV28 and TRBJ1-5; maybe TRBD1 (5 bases). The CDR3 spans 15 residues. V was cut by 5 bases and J by 7 bases, with 18 bases left in between. Per germline, CDR1 MDHEN and CDR2 SYDVKM.

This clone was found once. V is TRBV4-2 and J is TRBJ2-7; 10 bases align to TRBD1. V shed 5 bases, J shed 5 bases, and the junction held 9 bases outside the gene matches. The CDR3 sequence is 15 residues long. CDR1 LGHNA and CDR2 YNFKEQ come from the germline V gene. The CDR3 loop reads CASSVKGQGLDEQYF. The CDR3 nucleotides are TGTGCCAGCAGCGTAAAGGGACAGGGGTTAGACGAGCAGTACTTC.

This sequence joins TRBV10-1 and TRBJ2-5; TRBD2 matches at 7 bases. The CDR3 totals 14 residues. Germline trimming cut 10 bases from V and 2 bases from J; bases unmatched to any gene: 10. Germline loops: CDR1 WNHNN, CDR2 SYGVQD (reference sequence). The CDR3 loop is CAIPRGLPQETQYF. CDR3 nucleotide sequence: TGCGCCATCCCTAGGGGACTACCTCAAGAGACCCAGTACTTC.

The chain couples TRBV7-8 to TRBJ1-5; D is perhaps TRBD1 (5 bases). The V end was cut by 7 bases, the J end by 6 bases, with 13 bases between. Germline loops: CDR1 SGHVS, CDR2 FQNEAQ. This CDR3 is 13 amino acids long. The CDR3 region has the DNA TGTGCCAGCACCCCGAGGGGTAGTCAGCCCCAGCATTTT. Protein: CASTPRGSQPQHF.

CDR3 DNA sequence: TGTGCCAGTAGTATAGGGGCGGGAGGACGCTACGAGCAGTACTTC. Protein product: CASSIGAGGRYEQYF. The rearrangement joins TRBV19 to TRBJ2-7; the match to TRBD2 covers 8 bases. Germline loops: CDR1 LNHDA, CDR2 SQIVND (reference sequence). With 1 base clipped from V and 3 bases from J, the junction kept 5 bases outside the gene matches. The CDR3 length is 15 residues.

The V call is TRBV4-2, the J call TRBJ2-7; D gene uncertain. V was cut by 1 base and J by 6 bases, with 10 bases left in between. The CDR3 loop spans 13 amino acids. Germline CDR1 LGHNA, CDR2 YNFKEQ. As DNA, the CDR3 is TGTGCCAGCAGCCAAGGCAACTCGGGCGAGCAGTACTTC. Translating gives CASSQGNSGEQYF.